The 24 T cell receptor beta chains below all came from one sample that was sequenced in a study of CXCR3-negative and CXCR3-positive naive CD8 T cells. Study results and limitations: Naive cells that were CXCR3-positive had more hydrophobic TRB CDR3s (compared with CXCR3-negative naive cells).

Researchers prepared the TRB cDNA libraries using 5' RACE with UMI labels. TCRdb reprocessed the 5' RACE reads, with one entry per CDR3 protein and no DNA. The listing contains around 150,000 distinct CDR3 sequences. These receptors are not linked to any known antigen. Input material: naive CXCR3+ CD8+ T cells from blood. Subset meaning: CD45RO-CCR7+CD27+CD95- naive CD8+ T cells expressing CXCR3 (TNR3+). The receptors here all came from a human donor in good health. Some clones in this sample may be carry-over from other donors' samples.

This chain links TRBV19 with TRBJ2-7; TCRdb outputs TRBD2, but without DNA this stays unchecked. Germline assignment: CDR1 LNHDA and CDR2 SQIVND (reference sequence). This CDR3 is built from 12 residues. CDR3 sequence: CASSIGGNEQYF. The full variable domain, completed using reference TRBV19 and TRBJ2-7, is DGGITQSPKYLFRKEGQNVTLSCEQNLNHDAMYWYRQDPGQGLRLIYYSQIVNDFQKGDIAEGYSVSREKKESFPLTVTSAQKNPTAFYLCASSIGGNEQYFGPGTRLTVT.

The J gene is TRBJ2-2, the V gene TRBV7-9; absent DNA, TCRdb's TRBD1 call cannot be checked. Germline CDR1 is SEHNR and CDR2 is FQNEAQ (reference sequence). The CDR3 runs 16 residues. The CDR3 reads CASSIAGRSNTGELFF. Complete variable domain (other parts from reference TRBV7-9 and TRBJ2-2): DTGVSQNPRHKITKRGQNVTFRCDPISEHNRLYWYRQTLGQGPEFLTYFQNEAQLEKSRLLSDRFSAERPKGSFSTLEIQRTEQGDSAMYLCASSIAGRSNTGELFFGEGSRLTVL.

The rearrangement joins TRBV29-1 to TRBJ2-1; TCRdb's assignment of TRBD2 cannot be checked, as there is no DNA. The length of the CDR3 is 15 residues. Germline V CDR1 and CDR2: SQVTM, ANQGSEA. This chain's CDR3 is CSVEPGTSPYNEQFF.

The V call is TRBV6-4, the J call TRBJ2-7; TCRdb designates TRBD1, a call that cannot be tested without DNA. The CDR3 is made up of 12 amino acids. Germline assignment: CDR1 MRHNA and CDR2 SNTAGT. CDR3 amino acids: CASSEGAYEQYF.

The chain combines TRBV20-1 with TRBJ1-5. Germline values: CDR1 DFQATT, CDR2 SNEGSKA (reference sequence). The CDR3 contains 14 residues. The chain's CDR3 is CSARIMNSNQPQHF.

This chain uses TRBV15 with TRBJ1-6. The CDR3 extends over 16 amino acids. The germline V gene has CDR1 LNHNV and CDR2 YYDKDF (reference sequence). The CDR3 is CATSRDWGTEGSPLHF.

This rearrangement joins TRBV29-1 to TRBJ2-1; there is no DNA to check the TCRdb D call of TRBD1. The length of the CDR3 is 14 residues. Germline CDR1 SQVTM, CDR2 ANQGSEA. This CDR3 is CSAWGGSSYNEQFF.

The gene calls are TRBV2 and TRBJ2-1. Germline CDR1 reads SNHLY; CDR2 reads FYNNEI. This CDR3 spans 19 amino acids. The CDR3 here is CASSEALLAVAASYNEQFF.

The chain recombines TRBV29-1 with TRBJ2-2. Germline loops: CDR1 SQVTM, CDR2 ANQGSEA. The length of the CDR3 is 13 residues. CDR3 in amino acids: CSLRHANTGELFF.

The J gene is TRBJ2-1, the V gene TRBV11-1; the D call of TRBD1 rests on TCRdb alone, since no DNA is present to check it. CDR3 length: 17 residues. Germline assignment: CDR1 SGHAT and CDR2 FQDESV (reference sequence). This CDR3 reads CASSLARGTGKYNEQFF.

V is TRBV5-1 and J is TRBJ2-7; TCRdb lists TRBD1, though no DNA is available to test this call. Germline CDR1 and CDR2: SGHRS and YFSETQ. CDR3 length equals 14 residues. CDR3 protein: CASSRGQINYEQYF.

V gene TRBV12-3 or TRBV12-4 combines with J gene TRBJ2-1; TCRdb's assignment of TRBD1 cannot be checked, as there is no DNA. The CDR3 consists of 17 residues. CDR3 protein: CASSLEGGSSSYNEQFF.

This chain uses TRBV6-2 or TRBV6-3 with TRBJ2-7; TCRdb outputs TRBD2, but without DNA this stays unchecked. The germline gives CDR1 MNHEY, CDR2 SVGEGT. The CDR3 consists of 14 residues. The chain's CDR3 is CASSYVLSPYEPYF.

The rearrangement uses TRBV12-3 or TRBV12-4 and TRBJ1-6. The CDR3 length is 17 residues. This CDR3 is CASSPDLKSSYNSPLHF.

J is TRBJ2-1 and V is TRBV10-3. Germline CDR1 ENHRY, CDR2 SYGVKD. CDR3 length: 13 residues. CDR3 region: CAILRDSYNEQFF.

V gene TRBV5-8 combines with J gene TRBJ2-1; the TRBD2 assignment by TCRdb is unverifiable without DNA. The CDR3 covers 14 residues. Germline V gives CDR1 SGHTS, CDR2 YDEGEE. CDR3 amino acids: CASSEGTSWNEQFF.

The rearrangement links TRBV2 to TRBJ2-1; TCRdb indicates TRBD1, and absent DNA this call remains unverified. The CDR3 totals 15 residues. Germline V gene sequence: CDR1 SNHLY, CDR2 FYNNEI. The CDR3 is CASSEGTPVYNEQFF.

The chain carries TRBV12-3 or TRBV12-4 and TRBJ2-1; TCRdb proposes TRBD1, but this gene call is untestable without DNA. This CDR3 is built from 14 residues. The CDR3 here is CASAGGQGNNEQFF.

The CDR3 loop reads CASSQDPTGLYEQYF. The V and J genes are TRBV3-1 and TRBJ2-7; TCRdb selects TRBD1, and the lack of DNA leaves this call unchecked. The CDR3 length is 15 residues. Germline values: CDR1 LGHDT, CDR2 YNNKEL (reference sequence).

The chain employs TRBV7-2 and TRBJ2-7; as DNA is missing, the TRBD1 call by TCRdb cannot be tested. CDR3 length: 13 residues. The germline CDR1 and CDR2 sequences are SGHTA and FQGNSA. This CDR3 reads CASTGGAFYEQYF.

The rearrangement links TRBV28 to TRBJ2-7; TCRdb reports TRBD1, a call that lacks DNA to check it against. In germline, CDR1 is MDHEN, CDR2 SYDVKM. The CDR3 is made up of 19 amino acids. CDR3 protein: CASRGGRGTGGPFFREQYF.

This chain joins TRBV4-1 and TRBJ2-1; the D call from TCRdb, TRBD1, cannot be confirmed without DNA. Germline assignment: CDR1 MGHRA and CDR2 YSYEKL. The CDR3 consists of 17 residues. CDR3 protein: CASSLGGSETAYNEQFF.

The genes are TRBV19 and TRBJ2-1. Looked up from germline, CDR1 is LNHDA and CDR2 is SQIVND (reference sequence). The CDR3 is 12 amino acids. CDR3 loop: CASSWTSNEQFF.

V gene TRBV12-3 or TRBV12-4 combines with J gene TRBJ2-7; there is no DNA to check the TCRdb D call of TRBD1. The CDR3 extends over 14 amino acids. The CDR3 sequence: CASSLGDTTYEQYF.